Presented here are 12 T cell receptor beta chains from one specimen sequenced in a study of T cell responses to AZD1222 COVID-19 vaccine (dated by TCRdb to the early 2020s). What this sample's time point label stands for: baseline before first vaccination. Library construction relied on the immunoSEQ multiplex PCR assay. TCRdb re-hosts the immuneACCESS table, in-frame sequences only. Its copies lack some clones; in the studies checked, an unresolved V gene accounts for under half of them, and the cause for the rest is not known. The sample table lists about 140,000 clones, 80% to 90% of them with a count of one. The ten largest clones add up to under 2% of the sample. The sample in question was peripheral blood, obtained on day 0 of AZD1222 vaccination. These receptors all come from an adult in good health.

CDR3 amino acids: CASSLHTNYGYTF. The CDR3 bases are TGTGCCAGCAGCTTGCACACCAACTATGGCTACACCTTC. V usage is TRBV7-2 and J usage is TRBJ1-2; no reliable D call. V was cut by 3 bases and J by 2 bases, with 7 bases left in between. The germline CDR1 and CDR2 sequences are SGHTA and FQGNSA. The CDR3 sequence is 13 residues long.

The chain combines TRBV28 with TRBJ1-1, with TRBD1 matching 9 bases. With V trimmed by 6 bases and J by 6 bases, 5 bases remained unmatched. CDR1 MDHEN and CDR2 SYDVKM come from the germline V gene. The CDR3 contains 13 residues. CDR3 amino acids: CASRPDRGAEAFF. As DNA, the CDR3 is TGTGCCAGCAGACCCGACAGGGGGGCTGAAGCTTTCTTT.

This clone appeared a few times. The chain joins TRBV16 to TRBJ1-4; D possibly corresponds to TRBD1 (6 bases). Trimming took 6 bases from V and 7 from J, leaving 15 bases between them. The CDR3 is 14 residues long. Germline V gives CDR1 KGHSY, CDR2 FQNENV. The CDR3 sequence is CASSQRDTIEKLFF. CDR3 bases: TGTGCCAGCAGTCAACGGGACACCATTGAAAAACTGTTTTTT.

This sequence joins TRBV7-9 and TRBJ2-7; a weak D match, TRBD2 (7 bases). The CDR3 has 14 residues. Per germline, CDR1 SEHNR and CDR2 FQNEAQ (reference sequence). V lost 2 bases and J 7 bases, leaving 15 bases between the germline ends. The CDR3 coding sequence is TGTGCCAGCAGCTTATCCCACGGGGGGCGGGAGCAGTACTTC. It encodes CASSLSHGGREQYF.

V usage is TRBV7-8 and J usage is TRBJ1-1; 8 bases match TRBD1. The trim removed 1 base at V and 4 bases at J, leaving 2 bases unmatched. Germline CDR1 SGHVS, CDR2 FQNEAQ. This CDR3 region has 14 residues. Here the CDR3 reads CASSLGTGTTEAFF. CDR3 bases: TGTGCCAGCAGCTTAGGGACAGGGACCACTGAAGCTTTCTTT.

The CDR3 region has the DNA TGTGCCAGCAGTCCCGGGCCTAGCTATGGCTACACCTTC. Translating gives CASSPGPSYGYTF. The V and J genes are TRBV6-5 and TRBJ1-2; no reliable D call. Germline assignment: CDR1 MNHEY and CDR2 SVGAGI. The length of the CDR3 is 13 residues. V lost 5 bases to trimming and J lost 4 bases, with 11 bases between them.

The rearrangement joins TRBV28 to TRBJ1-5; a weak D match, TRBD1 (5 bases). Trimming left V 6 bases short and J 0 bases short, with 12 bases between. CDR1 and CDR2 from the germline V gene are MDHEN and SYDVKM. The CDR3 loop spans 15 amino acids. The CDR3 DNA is TGTGCCAGCAGGAGGGGAGGGAATAGCAATCAGCCCCAGCATTTT. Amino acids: CASRRGGNSNQPQHF.

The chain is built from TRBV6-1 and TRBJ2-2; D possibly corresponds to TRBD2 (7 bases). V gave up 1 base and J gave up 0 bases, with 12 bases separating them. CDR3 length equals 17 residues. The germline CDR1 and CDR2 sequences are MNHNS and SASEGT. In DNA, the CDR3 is TGTGCCAGCAGTGAAGTCGGGGGGCGTACGAACACCGGGGAGCTGTTTTTT. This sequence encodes CASSEVGGRTNTGELFF.

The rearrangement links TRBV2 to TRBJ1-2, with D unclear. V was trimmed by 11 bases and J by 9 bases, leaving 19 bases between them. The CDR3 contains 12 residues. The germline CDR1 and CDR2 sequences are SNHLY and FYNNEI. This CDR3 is CARLDGAGSYTF. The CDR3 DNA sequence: TGTGCCCGCCTGGACGGCGCGGGGAGCTACACCTTC. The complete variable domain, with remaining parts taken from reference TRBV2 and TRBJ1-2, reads EPEVTQTPSHQVTQMGQEVILRCVPISNHLYFYWYRQILGQKVEFLVSFYNNEISEKSEIFDDQFSVERPDGSNFTLKIRSTKLEDSAMYFCARLDGAGSYTFGSGTRLTVV.

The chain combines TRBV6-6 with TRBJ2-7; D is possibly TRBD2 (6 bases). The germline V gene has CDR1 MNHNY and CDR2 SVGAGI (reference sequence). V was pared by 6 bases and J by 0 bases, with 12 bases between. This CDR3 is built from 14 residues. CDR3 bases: TGTGCCAGCAGCGGGACTCGAAGCTCCTACGAGCAGTACTTC. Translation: CASSGTRSSYEQYF.

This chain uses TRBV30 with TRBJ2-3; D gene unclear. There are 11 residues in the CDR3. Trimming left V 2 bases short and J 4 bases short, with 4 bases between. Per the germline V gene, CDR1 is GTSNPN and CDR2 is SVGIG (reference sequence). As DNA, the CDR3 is TGTGCCTGGAGTTGGGCAGATACGCAGTATTTT. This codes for CAWSWADTQYF.

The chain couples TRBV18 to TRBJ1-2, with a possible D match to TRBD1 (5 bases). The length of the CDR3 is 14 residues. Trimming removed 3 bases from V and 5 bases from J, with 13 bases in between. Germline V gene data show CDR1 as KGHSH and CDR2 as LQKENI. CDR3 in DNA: TGTGCCAGCTCACCCGGACAAGACTCGTATGGCTACACCTTC. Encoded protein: CASSPGQDSYGYTF.